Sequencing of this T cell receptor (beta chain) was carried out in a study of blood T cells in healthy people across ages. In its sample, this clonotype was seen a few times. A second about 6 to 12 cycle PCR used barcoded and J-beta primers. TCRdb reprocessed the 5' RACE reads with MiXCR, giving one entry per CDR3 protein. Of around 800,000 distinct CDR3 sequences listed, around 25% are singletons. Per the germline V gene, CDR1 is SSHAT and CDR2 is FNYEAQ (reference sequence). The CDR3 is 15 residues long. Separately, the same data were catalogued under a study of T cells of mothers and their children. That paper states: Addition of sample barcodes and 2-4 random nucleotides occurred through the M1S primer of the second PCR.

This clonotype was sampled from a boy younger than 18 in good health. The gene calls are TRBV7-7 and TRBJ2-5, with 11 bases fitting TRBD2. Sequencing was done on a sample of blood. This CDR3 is CATSSLAGGQETQYF. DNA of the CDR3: TGTGCTACCTCATCCCTAGCGGGGGGACAAGAGACCCAGTACTTC. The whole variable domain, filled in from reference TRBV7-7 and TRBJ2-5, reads GAGVSQSPRYKVTKRGQDVTLRCDPISSHATLYWYQQALGQGPEFLTYFNYEAQPDKSGLPSDRFSAERPEGSISTLTIQRTEQRDSAMYRCATSSLAGGQETQYFGPGTRLLVL.